This T cell receptor beta chain was found in a study of T cell responses to AZD1222 COVID-19 vaccine. Study context: Analysis merged second doses at about 4 or about 12 weeks. Study findings and constraints: Repertoires were sampled only after the peak T cell response. Most donors were white British and more were female, and clonal diversity was possibly underestimated.

The repertoire was sequenced with immunoSEQ multiplex PCR; TCRdb's copy has only in-frame clones and lacks some. Counted here are a few hundred thousand clones, approximately 93% occurring once; the ten biggest clones make up roughly 0.5%. On this clone itself: Its antigen is undetermined.

This CDR3 comprises 14 residues. Germline V CDR1 and CDR2: SNHLY, FYNNEI. Trimming took 4 bases from V and 4 from J, leaving 13 bases between them. The origin of this receptor is an adult in good health. The material was peripheral blood, obtained on day 0 of AZD1222 vaccination. The chain couples TRBV2 to TRBJ1-2; D call uncertain. Here the CDR3 DNA reads TGTGCCAGCAGTGCGATTGGCCAGATCTATGGCTACACCTTC. Protein product: CASSAIGQIYGYTF. The complete variable domain, with remaining parts taken from reference TRBV2 and TRBJ1-2, reads EPEVTQTPSHQVTQMGQEVILRCVPISNHLYFYWYRQILGQKVEFLVSFYNNEISEKSEIFDDQFSVERPDGSNFTLKIRSTKLEDSAMYFCASSAIGQIYGYTFGSGTRLTVV.